Sequencing of this T cell receptor (beta chain) was carried out in a study of blood T cell repertoires in COVID-19. The protocol was immunoSEQ multiplex PCR, while the TCRdb copy is restricted to in-frame clones and leaves out a portion. The sample contains about half a million clones, around nine tenths of which appear only once. V was clipped by 4 bases and J by 4 bases; unmatched bases: 3. Germline V lookup: CDR1 SGHDN, CDR2 FVKESK. The CDR3 totals 14 residues. In this sample, this clone turned up a few times. The receptor comes from a woman aged 55-69 years who had recovered from COVID-19. Sequenced: PBMCs or T cells enriched from blood (not recorded which). The rearrangement joins TRBV14 to TRBJ2-7; 11 bases match TRBD2. CDR3 nucleotides: TGTGCCAGCAGCCTAGCGGGGGGGCGGTACGAGCAGTACTTC. Amino acids: CASSLAGGRYEQYF. Drawing the rest from reference TRBV14 and TRBJ2-7, the complete variable domain is EAGVTQFPSHSVIEKGQTVTLRCDPISGHDNLYWYRRVMGKEIKFLLHFVKESKQDESGMPNNRFLAERTGGTYSTLKVQPAELEDSGVYFCASSLAGGRYEQYFGPGTRLTVT.